A selection of T cell receptor beta chains follows, all from one sample in a study of vaccination and CD4 T cells after COVID-19. TCRdb recomputed calls from the PCR reads with MiXCR, one row per CDR3 protein. The profile shows about 33,000 distinct CDR3 sequences, more than 35% of them singletons. The sequences come from CD4+ T cells from blood, collected about 7 months after SARS-CoV-2 vaccination. All receptors derive from a human donor who had recovered from COVID-19. The CDR3 runs from the conserved cysteine through the conserved F or W. D genes are given only for firm matches. Size is stated for part of the rows, as once, few or many counts, or as a class when the clone is expanded.

TRBJ1-2	TRBD1	TRBV6-1	-	TGTGCCAGCAGTGGAGGACAGGGAACCTATGGCTACGCCTTC	CASSGGQGTYGYAF
TRBJ2-1	-	TRBV6-1	-	TGTGCCAGCAGTGATTCGCCTAGCTCCTACAATGAGCAGTTCTTC	CASSDSPSSYNEQFF
TRBJ2-7	TRBD2	TRBV7-2	few	TGTGCCAGCAGCCGCACTAGCGGAAACTCCTACGAGCAGTACTTC	CASSRTSGNSYEQYF
TRBJ2-7	-	TRBV28	-	TGTGCCAGCAGTTTCTGGACGGAACCTTACGAGCAGTACTTC	CASSFWTEPYEQYF
TRBJ1-3	TRBD1	TRBV20-1	-	TGCAGTGCTAGGGGACAGGGGACTACATCTGGAAACACCATATATTTT	CSARGQGTTSGNTIYF
TRBJ2-3	TRBD1	TRBV28	-	TGTGCCAGCAGTTTTCCTAGGGGGCCCACAGATACGCAGTATTTT	CASSFPRGPTDTQYF
TRBJ1-2	TRBD1	TRBV12-3/TRBV12-4	few	TGTGCCAGCAGTTTTCGCGACAGGGGGGATGGCTACACCTTC	CASSFRDRGDGYTF
TRBJ2-3	TRBD2	TRBV28	few	TGTGCCAGTGCCCCGACTAGCGCAGGTACGCAGTATTTT	CASAPTSAGTQYF
TRBJ2-1	TRBD1	TRBV7-8	-	TGTGCCAGCAGCTCCCCCGGGACAGTCAAAGAGCAGTTCTTC	CASSSPGTVKEQFF
TRBJ2-3	TRBD1	TRBV2	-	TGTGCCCCCAACAGGGGTGATACGCAGTATTTT	CAPNRGDTQYF